The next 18 T cell receptor beta chains were all read from a single sample in a study of blood T cells in healthy people across ages. A second roughly 6 to 12 cycle PCR used barcoded and J-beta primers. TCRdb passed the 5' RACE reads through MiXCR, listing each CDR3 protein once. The table has hundreds of thousands of distinct CDR3 sequences, 35% to 50% seen once. The material sequenced was blood. The source is a man older than 75 in good health.

The gene calls are TRBV12-3 or TRBV12-4 and TRBJ1-5; the D gene is possibly TRBD1 (5 bases). This CDR3 region has 15 residues. Trimming left V 5 bases short and J 2 bases short, with 13 bases between. The CDR3 coding sequence is TGTGCCAGCAGTGGGGCTTGGGGCGGCAATCAGCCCCAGCATTTT. Translating gives CASSGAWGGNQPQHF.

The chain employs TRBV5-1 and TRBJ2-3; 8 bases match TRBD1. This CDR3 has 16 amino acids. The J segment lost 3 bases and the V segment lost 0 bases, leaving 6 bases of the junction unmatched. The germline V gene has CDR1 SGHRS and CDR2 YFSETQ. Here the CDR3 DNA reads TGCGCCAGCAGCTTGGCACAGGGGGTTCCGACAGATACGCAGTATTTT. Residues: CASSLAQGVPTDTQYF.

This clonotype was seen only a few times. The V and J genes are TRBV29-1 and TRBJ1-6, with 7 bases aligning to TRBD1. Looked up from germline, CDR1 is SQVTM and CDR2 is ANQGSEA. After removal of 6 bases from V and 6 bases from J, the junction contained 5 bases not matched to a gene. The CDR3 is made up of 13 amino acids. CDR3 in DNA: TGCAGCGTGGCGCAGGGGGGTAATTCACCCCTCCACTTT. This encodes CSVAQGGNSPLHF.

Of note for this clonotype: This may arise from a read error, as a much more abundant clone is one base away. This chain connects TRBV3-1 to TRBJ2-7; D is unresolved. In germline, CDR1 is LGHDT, CDR2 YNNKEL (reference sequence). The CDR3 runs 15 residues. The CDR3 reads CASSQDSADRSERYF. As DNA, the CDR3 is TGTGCCAGCAGCCAAGATTCTGCAGACCGCTCCGAGCGGTACTTC.

This chain links TRBV6-1 with TRBJ1-1, with D perhaps TRBD1 (6 bases). The V gene lost 7 bases and the J gene lost 4 bases, with 16 bases spanning the gap. CDR3 size: 14 residues. Germline assignment: CDR1 MNHNS and CDR2 SASEGT. For the CDR3, the DNA is TGTGCCAGCATCCTCGAAGGACAGAGCACTGAAGCTTTCTTT. This gives the protein CASILEGQSTEAFF.

Only a few counts were recorded for this clonotype. The chain employs TRBV12-3 or TRBV12-4 and TRBJ2-5, with 15 nucleotides matching TRBD2. Germline trimming cut 4 bases from V and 2 bases from J; bases unmatched to any gene: 2. CDR3 size: 16 residues. The CDR3 is CASSWGLAGGQETQYF. In DNA, the CDR3 is TGTGCCAGCAGTTGGGGACTAGCGGGGGGACAAGAGACCCAGTACTTC.

Ten or more counts support this clonotype. CDR3 nucleotides: TGCAGTGCTAAGACGGACTACGAGCAGTACTTC. Its translation is CSAKTDYEQYF. The V call is TRBV20-1, the J call TRBJ2-7; D call uncertain. The CDR3 contains 11 residues. V lost 4 bases, J lost 3 bases, and 7 bases lay in between. Germline V CDR1 and CDR2: DFQATT, SNEGSKA (reference sequence).

As concerns this clonotype: This clone may be a read error of a much larger clone one base away. This chain's CDR3 is CASSASELSQETQYF. CDR3 sequence (DNA): TGCGCCAGCAGCGCATCGGAACTGAGCCAAGAGACCCAGTACTTC. This chain uses TRBV5-1 with TRBJ2-7; D remains ambiguous. The closer fit of TRBJ2-5 to the DNA end suggests the J call may be wrong. CDR3 length: 15 amino acids. Germline CDR1 reads SGHRS; CDR2 reads YFSETQ.

The chain uses TRBV5-5 and TRBJ2-1, with TRBD1 matching 9 bases. This CDR3 is built from 15 residues. Germline CDR1 SGHKS, CDR2 YYEKEE (reference sequence). V lost 1 base and J lost 5; bases outside the gene matches: 4. The CDR3 protein is CASSLRGQGNNEQFF. In DNA, the CDR3 is TGTGCCAGCAGCTTGCGGGGACAGGGTAACAATGAGCAGTTCTTC. The full variable domain, with the rest looked up from reference TRBV5-5 and TRBJ2-1, is DAGVTQSPTHLIKTRGQQVTLRCSPISGHKSVSWYQQVLGQGPQFIFQYYEKEERGRGNFPDRFSARQFPNYSSELNVNALLLGDSALYLCASSLRGQGNNEQFFGPGTRLTVL.

In this sample, this clonotype turned up a few times. The chain is built from TRBV20-1 and TRBJ2-5, with TRBD2 matching 10 bases. Unmatched junction bases numbered 20, after V lost 5 bases and J lost 11 bases. The CDR3 is 16 residues long. CDR1 is DFQATT, CDR2 SNEGSKA, per germline (reference sequence). CDR3 DNA sequence: TGCAGTGCTGCCGCCCCTAGCGGGAGAGGCGGAAATGAGCAGTACTTC. Translated, it gives CSAAAPSGRGGNEQYF.

The chain has TRBV7-2 and TRBJ2-3; weak D call: TRBD2 (6 bases). Germline CDR1 is SGHTA and CDR2 is FQGNSA. The V end lost 2 bases, the J end lost 4 bases, and 10 bases lay between the germline ends. This CDR3 contains 14 residues. CDR3 DNA sequence: TGTGCCAGCAGCTTATCACGGGAGTCAGATACGCAGTATTTT. Amino acid sequence: CASSLSRESDTQYF.

The chain has TRBV7-2 and TRBJ2-7; 8 positions match TRBD2. Trimming cost V 3 bases and J 3 bases; bases outside gene matches: 4. The germline V gene has CDR1 SGHTA and CDR2 FQGNSA. The CDR3 runs to 14 residues. CDR3 DNA sequence: TGTGCCAGCAGCTTCCGGGCGGGAGGCTACGAGCAGTACTTC. This gives the protein CASSFRAGGYEQYF.

In its sample, this clonotype was seen a few times. The chain is built from TRBV20-1 and TRBJ2-1, with 9 bases that match TRBD2. The closer fit of TRBJ2-7 to the DNA end suggests the J call may be wrong. The CDR3 is made up of 17 amino acids. CDR1 DFQATT and CDR2 SNEGSKA come from the germline V gene (reference sequence). Written as DNA, the CDR3 is TGCAGTGCTAGAGAGTCTAGCGGGGCCCGCTCCTACAATGAGCAGTACTTC. This sequence encodes CSARESSGARSYNEQYF.

The chain has TRBV27 and TRBJ2-1, with 7 positions matching TRBD1. V was clipped by 9 bases and J by 4 bases; unmatched bases: 9. Looked up from germline, CDR1 is MNHEY and CDR2 is SMNVEV (reference sequence). This CDR3 has 14 residues. This chain's CDR3 is CASRRQGQYNEQFF. The CDR3 region has the DNA TGTGCCAGTCGGCGACAGGGTCAGTACAATGAGCAGTTCTTC.

This rearrangement joins TRBV5-1 to TRBJ1-6; D not resolved. CDR1 SGHRS and CDR2 YFSETQ come from the germline V gene. The CDR3 consists of 14 residues. V was clipped by 0 bases and J by 7 bases, with 8 bases between them. CDR3 coding DNA: TGCGCCAGCAGCTTGGAGGGCACGAATTCACCCCTCCACTTT. Amino acid sequence: CASSLEGTNSPLHF.

The chain carries TRBV19 and TRBJ1-5; 7 nucleotides align to TRBD1. V dropped 5 bases and J dropped 3; count of bases not matched to a gene: 13. The CDR3 is made up of 17 amino acids. Germline CDR1 is LNHDA and CDR2 is SQIVND (reference sequence). CDR3 coding DNA: TGTGCCAGTAGTGCCCCGGTGGGGGACAGAGCCAATCAGCCCCAGCATTTT. Its protein product is CASSAPVGDRANQPQHF. The full variable domain, its missing parts supplied by reference TRBV19 and TRBJ1-5, is DGGITQSPKYLFRKEGQNVTLSCEQNLNHDAMYWYRQDPGQGLRLIYYSQIVNDFQKGDIAEGYSVSREKKESFPLTVTSAQKNPTAFYLCASSAPVGDRANQPQHFGDGTRLSIL.

The J gene is TRBJ2-5, the V gene TRBV6-2 or TRBV6-3; D perhaps matches TRBD2 (6 bases). This CDR3 region has 13 residues. Looked up from germline, CDR1 is MNHEY and CDR2 is SVGEGT. The V end was cut by 8 bases, the J end by 1 base, with 11 bases between. CDR3 amino acids: CASREPSQETQYF. The CDR3 DNA is TGTGCCAGCCGGGAGCCCTCCCAAGAGACCCAGTACTTC.

This rearrangement joins TRBV20-1 to TRBJ1-5; 9 bases map to TRBD1. With V trimmed by 5 bases and J by 6 bases, 5 bases remained unmatched. CDR3 size: 13 residues. The germline V gene encodes CDR1 DFQATT and CDR2 SNEGSKA (reference sequence). The CDR3 sequence: CSAVTGGSQPQHF. The CDR3 DNA reads TGCAGTGCTGTAACAGGGGGCTCTCAGCCCCAGCATTTT.